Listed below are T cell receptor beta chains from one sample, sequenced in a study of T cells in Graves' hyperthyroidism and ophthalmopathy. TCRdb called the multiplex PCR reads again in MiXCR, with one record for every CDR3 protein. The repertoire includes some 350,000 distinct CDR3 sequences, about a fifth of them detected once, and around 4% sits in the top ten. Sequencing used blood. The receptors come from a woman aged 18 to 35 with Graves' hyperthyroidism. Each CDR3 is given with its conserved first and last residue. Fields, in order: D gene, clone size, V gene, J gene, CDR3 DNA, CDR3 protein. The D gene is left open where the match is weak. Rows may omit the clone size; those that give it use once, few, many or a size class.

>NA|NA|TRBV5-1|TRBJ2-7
TGCGCCAGCAGCTTGGTAGGGGGAGGAAACTACGAGCAGTACTTC
CASSLVGGGNYEQYF
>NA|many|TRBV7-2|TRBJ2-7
TGTGCCAGCAGCTTATACAACTCCTACGAGCAGTACTTC
CASSLYNSYEQYF
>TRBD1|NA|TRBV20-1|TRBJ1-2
TGCAGTTCCACAGGGGCGAACTATGGCTACACCTTC
CSSTGANYGYTF
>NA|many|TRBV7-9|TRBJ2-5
TGTGCCAGCAGCTTAGACTATCGATACCAAGAGACCCAGTACTTC
CASSLDYRYQETQYF
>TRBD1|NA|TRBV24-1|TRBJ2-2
TGTGCCACCAGTGAATTACCCGGACAGGGAGCCGGGGAGCTGTTTTTT
CATSELPGQGAGELFF
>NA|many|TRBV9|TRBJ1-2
TGTGCCAGTAGCCCACGTTGGGACCCGGTGGTTGGCTATGGCTACACCTTC
CASSPRWDPVVGYGYTF
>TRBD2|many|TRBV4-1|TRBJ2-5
TGCGCCAGCAGCCAAGAGTATCGGGGGGTGCAAGAGACCCAGTACTTC
CASSQEYRGVQETQYF
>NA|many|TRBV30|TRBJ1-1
TGTGCCTGGAGGCCAGGCCCCGAATTCAAAGCTTTCTTT
CAWRPGPEFKAFF
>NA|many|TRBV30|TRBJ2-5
TGTGCCTGGAGTTCGGACATCCAAGAGACCCAGTACTTC
CAWSSDIQETQYF
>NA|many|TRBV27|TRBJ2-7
TGTGCCAGCAGTTTATATCCCCGGCAGGGGGGTGCCTACGAGCAGTACTTC
CASSLYPRQGGAYEQYF
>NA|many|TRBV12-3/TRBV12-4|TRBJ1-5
TGTGCCAGCAGTTTTGTCTCTCAGCCCCAGCATTTT
CASSFVSQPQHF
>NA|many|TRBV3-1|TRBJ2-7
TGTGCCAGCAGCCGCGTCCTGGACGAGCAGTACTTC
CASSRVLDEQYF
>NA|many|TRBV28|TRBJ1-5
TGTGCCAGCAGTGGTTACAGGGTAGAAGGCAATCAGCCCCAGCATTTT
CASSGYRVEGNQPQHF
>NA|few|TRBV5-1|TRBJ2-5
TGCGCCAGCAGCGTGGGGGGGCAGGCCACACAAGAGACCCAGTACTTC
CASSVGGQATQETQYF
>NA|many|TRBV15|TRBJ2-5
TGTGCCACCAGCAGAGGGCAAGAGACCCAGTACTTC
CATSRGQETQYF
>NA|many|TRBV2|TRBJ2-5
TGTGCCAGCAGTGTAGCCCCGGCGGGGGAGACCCAGTACTTC
CASSVAPAGETQYF
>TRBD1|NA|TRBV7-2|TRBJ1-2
TGTGCCAGCAGCCTGGGGGACAGGGAAGCTGATGGCTACACCTTC
CASSLGDREADGYTF
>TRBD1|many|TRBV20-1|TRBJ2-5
TGCAGTGCTCCGGGACAGACCCAAGAGACCCAGTACTTC
CSAPGQTQETQYF
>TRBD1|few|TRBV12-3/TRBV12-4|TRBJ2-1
TGTGCCAGCAGTTCAGGGGGCAATGAGCAGTTCTTC
CASSSGGNEQFF
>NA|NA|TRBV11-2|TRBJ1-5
TGTGCCAGCAGCTTAGATCCTGACAGGTCCCCCTGGCCCCAGCATTTT
CASSLDPDRSPWPQHF
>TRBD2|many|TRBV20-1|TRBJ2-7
TGCAGTGCTCCACTAGCGGGGCCTGCCTACGAGCAGTACTTC
CSAPLAGPAYEQYF
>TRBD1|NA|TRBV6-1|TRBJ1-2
TGTGCCAGCAGGCCTACGGGACAGGATTCCTATGGCTACACCTTC
CASRPTGQDSYGYTF
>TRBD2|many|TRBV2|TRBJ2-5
TGTGCCAGCAGTGCTCGGGCGGGGGGGCCCAAGACCCAGTACTTC
CASSARAGGPKTQYF
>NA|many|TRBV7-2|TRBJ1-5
TGTGCCAGCAGCTTAGCGGGGGTAGCCTTCAGGACCCAGCATTTT
CASSLAGVAFRTQHF
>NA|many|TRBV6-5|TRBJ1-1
TGTGCCAGCAGTTACTCTAAGACGGGGAACACTGAAGCTTTCTTT
CASSYSKTGNTEAFF
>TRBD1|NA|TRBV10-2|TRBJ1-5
TGCGCCAGCAGTGCGGGGACAGGGTGGAATCAGCCCCAGCATTTT
CASSAGTGWNQPQHF
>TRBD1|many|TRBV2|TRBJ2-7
TGTGCCAGCAGTGAGGGACAGGGCACCTACGAGCAGTACTTC
CASSEGQGTYEQYF
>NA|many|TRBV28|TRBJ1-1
TGTGCCAGCAGTTCCGTGGGCACTGAAGCTTTCTTT
CASSSVGTEAFF
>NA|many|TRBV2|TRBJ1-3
TGTGCCAGCAGTGGACACCTTGCTTACTCTGGAAACACCATATATTTT
CASSGHLAYSGNTIYF
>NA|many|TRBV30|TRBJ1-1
TGTGCCTGGAGGTCGAACACTGAAGCTTTCTTT
CAWRSNTEAFF
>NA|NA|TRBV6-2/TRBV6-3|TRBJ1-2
TGTGCCAGCAGTTACTCCTGGAAGACCTATGGCTACACCTTC
CASSYSWKTYGYTF
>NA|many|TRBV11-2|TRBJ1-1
TGTGCCAGCAGCTTAGAAATGGAGGGCACTGAAGCTTTCTTT
CASSLEMEGTEAFF
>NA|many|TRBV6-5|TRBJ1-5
TGTGCCAGCAGTTACGGGGATAGCAATCAGCCCCAGCATTTT
CASSYGDSNQPQHF
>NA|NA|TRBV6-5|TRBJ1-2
TGTGCCAGCAGTTACGCCGGCTACACCTTC
CASSYAGYTF
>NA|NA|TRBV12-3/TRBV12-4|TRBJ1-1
TGTACCAGCAGTGGAAACACTGAAGCTTTCTTT
CTSSGNTEAFF
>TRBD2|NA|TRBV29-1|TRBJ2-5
TGCAGCGTTGAGACGGGGGGGCGAGAGACCCAGTACTTC
CSVETGGRETQYF
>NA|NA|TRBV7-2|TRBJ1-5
TGTGCCAGCAGTCGGGCTTCTTATCAGCCCCAGCATTTT
CASSRASYQPQHF
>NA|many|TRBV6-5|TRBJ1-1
TGTGCCAGCAGTTCCTACCAGGGACTTGAAGCTTTCTTT
CASSSYQGLEAFF
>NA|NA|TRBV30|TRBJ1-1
TGTGCCTGGAAACAGGCGGAAGCTTTCTTT
CAWKQAEAFF
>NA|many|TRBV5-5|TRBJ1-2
TGTGCCAGCAGCTTGGCCGAAGGGTATCAGAATGGCTATGGCTACACCTTC
CASSLAEGYQNGYGYTF
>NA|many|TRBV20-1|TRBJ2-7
TGCAGTGCTAGTCCCCCGCAAAATCAGGACGAGCAGTACTTC
CSASPPQNQDEQYF
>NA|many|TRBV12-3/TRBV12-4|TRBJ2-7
TGTGCCAGCAGTTTTAAAGCGCGGGACTCCGAGCAGTACTTC
CASSFKARDSEQYF
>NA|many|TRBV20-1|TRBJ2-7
TGCAGTGTGGGGGAAATACTACGAGAGCAGTACTTC
CSVGEILREQYF